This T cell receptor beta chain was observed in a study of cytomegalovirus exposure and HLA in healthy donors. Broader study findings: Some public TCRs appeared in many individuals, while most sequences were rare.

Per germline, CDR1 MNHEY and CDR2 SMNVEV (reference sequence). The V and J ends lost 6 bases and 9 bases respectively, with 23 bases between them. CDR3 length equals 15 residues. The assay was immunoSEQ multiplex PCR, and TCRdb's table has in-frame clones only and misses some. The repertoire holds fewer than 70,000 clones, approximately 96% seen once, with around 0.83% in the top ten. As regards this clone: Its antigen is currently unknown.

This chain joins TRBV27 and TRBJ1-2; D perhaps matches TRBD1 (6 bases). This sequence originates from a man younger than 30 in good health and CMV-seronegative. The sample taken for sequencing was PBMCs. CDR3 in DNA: TGTGCCAGCAGCCTTCACCGGGACATTGTTGGGCGCTACACCTTC. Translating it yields CASSLHRDIVGRYTF.